What follows are 19 T cell receptor beta chains derived from one specimen sequenced in a study of blood T cell repertoires in COVID-19. Sequencing was performed with immunoSEQ multiplex PCR; in TCRdb, only in-frame clones are kept and a portion is missing. The sample has about 390,000 clones, around nine tenths seen once; the top ten hold 10%. Sequencing used PBMCs or T cells enriched from blood (not recorded which). The source is a woman aged 50 to 65 who had recovered from COVID-19.

This sequence joins TRBV18 and TRBJ1-1, with no clear D. CDR1 and CDR2 from the germline V gene are KGHSH and LQKENI. The CDR3 length is 15 residues. Trimming stripped 3 bases from V and 3 bases from J, with 14 bases between. CDR3 residues: CASSPFRGLDTEAFF. For the CDR3, the DNA is TGTGCCAGCTCACCGTTCCGAGGGTTGGACACTGAAGCTTTCTTT.

The chain carries TRBV27 and TRBJ2-6, with D possibly matching TRBD1 (5 bases). The ends were cut back, 7 bases at V and 0 bases at J, with 7 bases in the middle. This CDR3 has 14 amino acids. Per the germline V gene, CDR1 is MNHEY and CDR2 is SMNVEV (reference sequence). CDR3 DNA: TGTGCCAGCACCAGGGACTCTGGGGCCAACGTCCTGACTTTC. Protein: CASTRDSGANVLTF.

V is TRBV7-2 and J is TRBJ1-2, with a tentative D call TRBD1 (6 bases). The germline V and J ends were trimmed by 3 bases and 4 bases, with 9 bases remaining between them. The CDR3 has 13 residues. CDR1 and CDR2 (germline): SGHTA, FQGNSA. Here the CDR3 reads CASSLDSFYGYTF. The CDR3 nucleotides read TGTGCCAGCAGCTTGGACAGCTTCTATGGCTACACCTTC.

The J gene is TRBJ1-3, the V gene TRBV9; 7 bases map to TRBD1. The trim removed 3 bases at V and 1 base at J, leaving 4 bases unmatched. Germline-derived CDR1 and CDR2 are SGDLS and YYNGEE. CDR3 length: 15 residues. This chain's CDR3 is CASSADRVSGNTIYF. CDR3 nucleotides: TGTGCCAGCAGCGCCGACAGGGTTTCTGGAAACACCATATATTTT.

The J gene is TRBJ2-5, the V gene TRBV7-2, with 8 bases matching TRBD2. J was trimmed by 5 bases and V by 7 bases; bases with no gene match: 15. Germline-derived CDR1 and CDR2 are SGHTA and FQGNSA. This CDR3 has 16 amino acids. The CDR3 DNA reads TGTGCCAGCACCCCAGGGAACGGGGGGGCGCAGGAGACCCAGTACTTC. Its translation is CASTPGNGGAQETQYF.

The chain recombines TRBV5-1 with TRBJ1-1, with 11 bases fitting TRBD1. Germline CDR1 SGHRS, CDR2 YFSETQ. After removal of 4 bases from V and 3 bases from J, the junction contained 8 bases not matched to a gene. The CDR3 runs 16 residues. CDR3 region: CASSPVGQGADTEAFF. CDR3 nucleotides: TGCGCCAGCAGCCCGGTAGGACAGGGGGCCGACACTGAAGCTTTCTTT.

The rearrangement links TRBV3-1 (or the pseudogene TRBV3-2) to TRBJ1-2; D is ambiguous. Trimming shortened V by 1 base and J by 3 bases, and 12 bases separated the two germline ends. Germline V gene data show CDR1 as LGHDT and CDR2 as YNNKEL (reference sequence). This CDR3 contains 15 residues. CDR3 amino acids: CASSQGYDGDYGYTF. The CDR3 DNA reads as TGTGCCAGCAGCCAAGGGTACGACGGAGACTATGGCTACACCTTC.

This clone appeared a single time. The chain has TRBV5-4 and TRBJ2-7; D is possibly TRBD2 (6 bases). Trimming removed 4 bases from V and 5 bases from J, with 16 bases in between. Per the germline V gene, CDR1 is SGHNT and CDR2 is YYREEE (reference sequence). The CDR3 runs 14 residues. The CDR3: CASSPLTRTDEQYF. Written as DNA, the CDR3 is TGTGCCAGCAGCCCTTTGACTAGAACTGACGAGCAGTACTTC.

The gene calls are TRBV15 and TRBJ2-3; D is perhaps TRBD2 (6 bases). Trimming took off 3 bases at V and 1 base at J, with 17 bases between the two ends. Germline V lookup: CDR1 LNHNV, CDR2 YYDKDF (reference sequence). The CDR3 totals 17 residues. CDR3 coding DNA: TGTGCCACCAGCAGCTCGGTCGGGGGATGGGGCACAGATACGCAGTATTTT. It codes for CATSSSVGGWGTDTQYF.

The rearrangement links TRBV5-5 to TRBJ2-3; 9 bases agree with TRBD1. Germline loops: CDR1 SGHKS, CDR2 YYEKEE (reference sequence). CDR3 size: 15 residues. Unmatched junction bases numbered 7, after V lost 4 bases and J lost 4 bases. The CDR3 DNA reads TGTGCCAGCAGCACTGGACAGGGGTCATCAGATACGCAGTATTTT. Translated: CASSTGQGSSDTQYF.

This clone was counted at least ten times. This chain links TRBV6-5 with TRBJ2-1; TRBD1 agrees at 9 bases. Germline trimming cut 5 bases from V and 10 bases from J; bases unmatched to any gene: 6. The CDR3 has 13 residues. Germline lookup yields CDR1 MNHEY and CDR2 SVGAGI. CDR3 residues: CASSINRGREQFF. CDR3 bases: TGTGCCAGCAGTATTAACAGGGGGCGGGAGCAGTTCTTC.

This clone was found a few times. The chain has TRBV4-1 and TRBJ2-7, with 9 nucleotides matching TRBD1. V trimming: 3 bases; J trimming: 3 bases; junction bases outside the gene matches: 6. Germline CDR1 and CDR2: MGHRA and YSYEKL. The CDR3 contains 15 residues. The CDR3 loop reads CASSQTATGGYEQYF. CDR3 in DNA: TGCGCCAGCAGCCAGACCGCGACAGGGGGCTACGAGCAGTACTTC.

This sequence joins TRBV7-9 and TRBJ1-3; D unclear. Trimming stripped 5 bases from V and 3 bases from J, with 11 bases between. This CDR3 contains 14 residues. Germline V gene data show CDR1 as SEHNR and CDR2 as FQNEAQ (reference sequence). The CDR3 spells CASSPTGFGNTIYF. DNA for the CDR3: TGTGCCAGCAGCCCGACGGGGTTTGGAAACACCATATATTTT.

The V call is TRBV7-2, the J call TRBJ1-1, with D possibly TRBD1 on 5 matching bases. CDR1 is SGHTA, CDR2 FQGNSA, per germline. V shed 5 bases and J shed 11 bases, with 12 bases lying between them. The CDR3 is 11 amino acids. The CDR3 DNA follows: TGTGCCAGCAGCCCCGCCAGGGTTGCTTTCTTT. Its translation is CASSPARVAFF.

The chain is built from TRBV19 and TRBJ1-6; a weak D match, TRBD1 (6 bases). The CDR3 spans 14 residues. Trimming cost V 7 bases and J 12 bases, with 19 bases left between them. The germline V gene has CDR1 LNHDA and CDR2 SQIVND (reference sequence). The DNA of the CDR3 is TGTGCCAGTACCTCGGGGGGGGGCGGCTTACCCCTCCACTTT. This encodes CASTSGGGGLPLHF.

J is TRBJ1-4 and V is TRBV7-6; 8 nucleotides line up with TRBD1. Germline V gene data show CDR1 as SGHVS and CDR2 as FNYEAQ. The V segment lost 5 bases and the J segment 5 bases; nucleotides outside the gene matches: 7. The CDR3 covers 15 residues. The DNA for the CDR3 is TGTGCCAGCAGCCCTAGGACAGGGTTAAATGAAAAACTGTTTTTT. It codes for CASSPRTGLNEKLFF.

The J gene is TRBJ2-7, the V gene TRBV7-2; D may be TRBD2 (6 bases). This CDR3 has 16 amino acids. Germline values: CDR1 SGHTA, CDR2 FQGNSA. The V end lost 5 bases, the J end lost 2 bases, and 19 bases lay between the germline ends. The CDR3 bases are TGTGCCAGCAGCGCCCCCTTTGCGGGGCCTACCTACGAGCAGTACTTC. Translating it yields CASSAPFAGPTYEQYF.

This chain connects TRBV27 to TRBJ1-2, with 9 bases identical to TRBD1. The CDR3 consists of 14 residues. The ends lost 5 bases at V and 4 bases at J; junction bases unmatched: 5. From germline, CDR1 is MNHEY and CDR2 SMNVEV (reference sequence). CDR3 in amino acids: CASSRSGQGYGYTF. The CDR3 DNA is TGTGCCAGCAGTCGATCGGGACAGGGCTATGGCTACACCTTC.

The chain recombines TRBV9 with TRBJ1-6; 7 bases are shared with TRBD1. The germline gives CDR1 SGDLS, CDR2 YYNGEE. J lost 0 bases, V lost 0 bases, and 12 bases had no gene match. The CDR3 totals 20 residues. CDR3 in amino acids: CASSVAIGVTGSSYNSPLHF. The CDR3 region has the DNA TGTGCCAGCAGCGTAGCGATCGGGGTGACAGGGAGCTCCTATAATTCACCCCTCCACTTT.